The clone carrying this T cell receptor (beta chain) was seen more than once but under ten times. Its specificity is unknown. This record belongs to a study of cytomegalovirus exposure and HLA in healthy donors. Whole-study context: Across 300 to 400 genotyped donors, just over 80% landed in the Caucasian-associated ancestry cluster.

General study points: Under in vitro conditions, a few CMV-associated chains were confirmed as specific for CMV antigens. Prior analysis indicated that the majority of TCR beta V segments exhibited productivity approximately 90% or approximately 30% of the time. Most subjects had HLA-A and HLA-B alleles reportedly predicted accurately by TCR beta sequences.

The PCR made use of 60 Vbeta and 13 Jbeta primers. Data came from immunoSEQ multiplex PCR; TCRdb stores just in-frame clones and leaves some out. The repertoire holds approximately 120,000 clones, with under 80% as singletons. The CDR3 extends over 17 amino acids. Trimming removed 1 base at V and 0 bases at J, with 16 bases between. Germline-derived CDR1 and CDR2 are SGHVS and FQNEAQ. The specimen was PBMCs. This receptor was identified in a woman aged 50 to 60 in good health and CMV-seropositive. J is TRBJ2-7 and V is TRBV7-8, with unresolved D. As DNA, the CDR3 is TGTGCCAGCAGCTTAGTTCCGGCACGGAGCAGCTCCTACGAGCAGTACTTC. It codes for CASSLVPARSSSYEQYF. The entire variable domain, with the rest obtained from reference TRBV7-8 and TRBJ2-7, is as follows: GAGVSQSPRYKVAKRGQDVALRCDPISGHVSLFWYQQALGQGPEFLTYFQNEAQLDKSGLPSDRFFAERPEGSVSTLKIQRTQQEDSAVYLCASSLVPARSSSYEQYFGPGTRLTVT.